The 14 T cell receptor beta chains below come from one sample, sequenced in a study of blood T cell repertoires in COVID-19. Sequenced by immunoSEQ multiplex PCR; TCRdb stores in-frame clones only, minus some. Of 150,000 to 250,000 clones listed, 75% to 85% are singletons. The sample comprised peripheral blood. The source is a woman between 40 and 55 years old with COVID-19, enrolled during active disease.

The chain recombines TRBV7-9 with TRBJ1-1, with unresolved D. CDR1 and CDR2 from the germline V gene are SEHNR and FQNEAQ (reference sequence). The CDR3 contains 11 residues. Trimming cost V 6 bases and J 7 bases, with 9 bases left between them. The CDR3 region has the DNA TGTGCCAGCAGTCCCTCTATTGAAGCTTTCTTT. It yields the protein CASSPSIEAFF.

The chain is built from TRBV6-5 and TRBJ2-2; 7 positions agree with TRBD1. The CDR3 loop spans 14 amino acids. The V segment lost 5 bases and the J segment 9 bases; nucleotides outside the gene matches: 9. Germline V gives CDR1 MNHEY, CDR2 SVGAGI. CDR3 sequence (DNA): TGTGCCAGCAGTCCGACAGGGCCGGGCCGGGAGCTGTTTTTT. It codes for CASSPTGPGRELFF.

The rearrangement uses TRBV3-1 (or the pseudogene TRBV3-2) and TRBJ2-2; 8 nucleotides agree with TRBD2. The CDR3 extends over 16 amino acids. Germline loops: CDR1 LGHDT, CDR2 YNNKEL (reference sequence). J lost 6 bases, V lost 2 bases, and 8 bases had no gene match. DNA for the CDR3: TGTGCCAGCAGCCAATATGGGACTAGTTCTTCCGGGGAGCTGTTTTTT. Protein sequence: CASSQYGTSSSGELFF.

The chain uses TRBV10-3 and TRBJ2-1, with D perhaps TRBD2 (6 bases). V was shortened by 3 bases and J by 5 bases, with 8 bases between the two germline ends. The CDR3 is 13 residues long. The germline V gene encodes CDR1 ENHRY and CDR2 SYGVKD. The CDR3 loop is CAISDRTNNEQFF. The CDR3 region has the DNA TGTGCCATCAGTGATAGGACTAACAATGAGCAGTTCTTC.

The rearrangement uses TRBV24-1 and TRBJ1-3; maybe TRBD1 (5 bases). Germline values: CDR1 KGHDR, CDR2 SFDVKD. This CDR3 region has 15 residues. Trimming removed 0 bases at V and 2 bases at J, with 7 bases between. The CDR3 is CATSDLGGAGNTIYF. The CDR3 DNA sequence: TGTGCCACCAGTGATTTGGGGGGGGCTGGAAACACCATATATTTT.

In DNA, the CDR3 is TGTGCCAGCAGCCCCGGGACACACACTGAAGCTTTCTTT. Protein sequence: CASSPGTHTEAFF. V usage is TRBV3-1 (or the pseudogene TRBV3-2) and J usage is TRBJ1-1, with a tentative D call TRBD1 (6 bases). The CDR3 runs 13 residues. The V end lost 4 bases, the J end lost 3 bases, and 9 bases lay between the germline ends. Germline CDR1 LGHDT, CDR2 YNNKEL (reference sequence).

Of note for this clone: A read error may account for a junction end that differs from germline. The CDR3 reads CASNEARREGLFISTDTQYF. CDR3 in DNA: TGTGCCAGCAATGAAGCCCGGAGGGAGGGACTATTTATAAGCACAGATACGCAGTATTTT. The chain employs TRBV6-1 and TRBJ2-3; 7 bases fit TRBD2. The CDR3 is made up of 20 amino acids. Germline V CDR1 and CDR2: MNHNS, SASEGT.

The rearrangement uses TRBV18 and TRBJ1-1; unclear D gene. The CDR3 sequence is 17 residues long. V was clipped by 6 bases and J by 4 bases, with 24 bases between them. CDR1 and CDR2 (germline): KGHSH, LQKENI. In nucleotides, the CDR3 is TGTGCCAGCTCCCAGCAAGTAGCGGCCTCAAGTGGCACTGAAGCTTTCTTT. Amino acid sequence: CASSQQVAASSGTEAFF.

This clone has just one count. V is TRBV6-2 or TRBV6-3 and J is TRBJ1-5; possible D gene TRBD1, 5 bases. V was shortened by 2 bases and J by 7 bases, with 18 bases between the two germline ends. The CDR3 has 16 amino acids. Germline CDR1 and CDR2: MNHEY and SVGEGT. This CDR3 is CASSYPHRNRPQPQHF. In DNA, the CDR3 is TGTGCCAGCAGTTACCCCCATCGGAACAGGCCCCAGCCCCAGCATTTT.

Turning to this clone: At one boundary the junction diverges from the germline segment, which might be a read error. The chain employs TRBV3-1 (or the pseudogene TRBV3-2) and TRBJ2-5; 8 bases map to TRBD2. Germline-derived CDR1 and CDR2 are LGHDT and YNNKEL (reference sequence). CDR3 length: 13 residues. The DNA for the CDR3 is TGTGCCAGCAGACAAGCGGGGGAAGAGACCCAGTACTTC. Translation: CASRQAGEETQYF.

This clone turned up a few times. V gene TRBV5-8 combines with J gene TRBJ2-5, with a weak D call TRBD1 (5 bases). Germline V lookup: CDR1 SGHTS, CDR2 YDEGEE. Trimming pared 5 bases from V and 1 base from J, leaving 6 bases between. The CDR3 has 12 amino acids. The CDR3 DNA follows: TGTGCCAGCAGTGACAGCCAAGAGACCCAGTACTTC. Protein sequence: CASSDSQETQYF.

For this clone: The same CDR3 arises from other DNA sequences in this sample as well. The chain is built from TRBV6-5 and TRBJ2-7; 7 bases map to TRBD1. V was pared by 0 bases and J by 1 base, with 3 bases of the junction left unmatched. Germline assignment: CDR1 MNHEY and CDR2 SVGAGI. The CDR3 is 15 amino acids. The CDR3 protein is CASSYSRDRSYEQYF. The DNA of the CDR3 is TGTGCCAGCAGTTACTCCCGGGACAGATCCTACGAGCAGTACTTC.

This sequence joins TRBV29-1 and TRBJ2-2; D perhaps matches TRBD1 (5 bases). The CDR3 sequence is 13 residues long. The germline V and J ends were trimmed by 4 bases and 5 bases, with 11 bases remaining between them. CDR1 and CDR2 (germline): SQVTM, ANQGSEA. CDR3 coding DNA: TGCAGCGTTGTCAGGGTAGGGACCGGGGAGCTGTTTTTT. Encoded protein: CSVVRVGTGELFF.

This clone was detected only once. The genes are TRBV29-1 and TRBJ2-7; maybe TRBD2 (5 bases). Between the trimmed V and J ends, which lost 3 bases and 4 bases, there was a span of 10 bases. Germline V CDR1 and CDR2: SQVTM, ANQGSEA. CDR3 size: 12 residues. The CDR3: CSVDGERYEQYF. In nucleotides, the CDR3 is TGCAGCGTTGATGGGGAGCGGTACGAGCAGTACTTC.